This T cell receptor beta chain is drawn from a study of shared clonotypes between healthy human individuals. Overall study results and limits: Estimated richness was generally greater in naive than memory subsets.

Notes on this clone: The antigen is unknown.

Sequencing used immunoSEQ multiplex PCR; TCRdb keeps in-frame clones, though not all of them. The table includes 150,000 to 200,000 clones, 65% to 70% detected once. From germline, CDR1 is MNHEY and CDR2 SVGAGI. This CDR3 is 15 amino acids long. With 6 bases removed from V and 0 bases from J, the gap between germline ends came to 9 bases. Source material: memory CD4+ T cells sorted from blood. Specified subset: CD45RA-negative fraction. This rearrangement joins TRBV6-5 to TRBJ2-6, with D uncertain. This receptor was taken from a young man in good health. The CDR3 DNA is TGTGCCAGCAGCCTACGTCCCTCTGGGGCCAACGTCCTGACTTTC. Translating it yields CASSLRPSGANVLTF.